This T cell receptor beta chain was obtained from a study of shared clonotypes between healthy human individuals. Using immunoSEQ multiplex PCR, the repertoire was profiled, and TCRdb retains in-frame clones only, with some absent. The sample records around 200,000 clones, just under 95% being singletons. CDR3 length: 13 residues. The V end was cut by 11 bases, the J end by 1 base, with 14 bases between. The germline CDR1 and CDR2 sequences are MDHEN and SYDVKM. Source material: naive CD4+ T cells sorted from blood. The subset: CD45RA+ positively selected. The rearrangement joins TRBV28 to TRBJ1-2; D is possibly TRBD1 (6 bases). This clonotype was sampled from a woman aged 30 to 39 in good health. The CDR3 loop reads CAASTGSNYGYTF. Here the CDR3 DNA reads TGTGCCGCCTCCACAGGGAGTAACTATGGCTACACCTTC.